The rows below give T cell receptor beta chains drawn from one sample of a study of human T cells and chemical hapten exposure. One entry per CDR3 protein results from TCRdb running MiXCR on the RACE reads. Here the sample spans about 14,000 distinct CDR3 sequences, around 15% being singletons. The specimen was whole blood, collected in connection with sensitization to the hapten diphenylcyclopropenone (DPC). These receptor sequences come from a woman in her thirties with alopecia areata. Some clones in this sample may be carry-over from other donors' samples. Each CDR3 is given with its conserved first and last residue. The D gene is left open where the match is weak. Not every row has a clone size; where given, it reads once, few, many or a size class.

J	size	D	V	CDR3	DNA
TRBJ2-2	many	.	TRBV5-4	CASSPGPGELFF	TGTGCCAGCAGCCCCGGTCCCGGGGAGCTGTTTTTT
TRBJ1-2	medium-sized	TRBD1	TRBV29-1	CSAREGAYGYTF	TGCAGCGCCCGAGAGGGGGCCTATGGCTACACCTTC
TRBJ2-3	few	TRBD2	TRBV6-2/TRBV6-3	CASSLTSGSVDTQYF	TGTGCCAGCAGTTTAACTAGCGGGAGTGTTGATACGCAGTATTTT
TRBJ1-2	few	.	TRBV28	CASSGSNYGYTF	TGTGCCAGCAGTGGGAGTAACTATGGCTACACCTTC
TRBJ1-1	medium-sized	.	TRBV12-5	CASGLDTGSSFF	TGTGCTAGTGGTTTGGACACAGGGTCGTCTTTCTTT
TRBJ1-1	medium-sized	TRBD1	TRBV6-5	CASTQGGWAFF	TGTGCCAGCACCCAGGGGGGTTGGGCTTTCTTT
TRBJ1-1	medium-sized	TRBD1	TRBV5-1	CASSSGHTGGTEAFF	TGCGCCAGCAGCTCCGGCCATACAGGGGGCACTGAAGCTTTCTTT
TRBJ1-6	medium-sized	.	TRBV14	CASSPVTGTTLNSPLHF	TGTGCCAGCAGCCCAGTAACAGGGACCACCCTAAATTCACCCCTCCACTTT
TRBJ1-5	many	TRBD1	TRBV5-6	CASSWQGANQPQHF	TGTGCCAGCAGCTGGCAGGGGGCTAATCAGCCCCAGCATTTT
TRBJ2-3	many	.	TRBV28	CASSRGHQYF	TGTGCCAGCAGCCGCGGACATCAGTATTTT
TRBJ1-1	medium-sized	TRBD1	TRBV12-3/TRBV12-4	CASSPLPGQGGIGAFF	TGTGCCAGCAGTCCCCTGCCGGGACAGGGAGGTATCGGAGCTTTCTTT
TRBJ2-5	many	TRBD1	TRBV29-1	CSAHRQGRETQYF	TGCAGCGCCCACCGACAGGGACGGGAGACCCAGTACTTC
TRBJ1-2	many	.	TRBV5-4	CASSLDGLNYGYTF	TGTGCCAGCAGCTTGGACGGCCTTAACTATGGCTACACCTTC
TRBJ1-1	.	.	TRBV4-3	CASSQGRRTVNTEAFF	TGCGCCAGCAGCCAAGGTCGCCGGACGGTAAACACTGAAGCTTTCTTT
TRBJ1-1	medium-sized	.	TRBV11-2	CASSLEVEAFF	TGTGCCAGCAGCTTAGAGGTGGAAGCTTTCTTT
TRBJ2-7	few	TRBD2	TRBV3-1	CASSQPGLASYEQYF	TGTGCCAGCAGCCAACCGGGACTAGCGTCGTACGAGCAGTACTTC
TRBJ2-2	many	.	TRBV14	CASSQVNTGELFF	TGTGCCAGCAGCCAGGTGAACACCGGGGAGCTGTTTTTT
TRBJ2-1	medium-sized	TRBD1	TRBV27	CASSWGQGMDNEQFF	TGTGCCAGCAGTTGGGGACAGGGTATGGACAATGAGCAGTTCTTC
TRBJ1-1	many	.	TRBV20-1	CSARGRFEAFF	TGCAGTGCTAGAGGCAGATTTGAAGCTTTCTTT
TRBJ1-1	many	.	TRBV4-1	CASSQAGGLTYTEAFF	TGCGCCAGCAGCCAAGCGGGGGGGCTTACGTACACTGAAGCTTTCTTT
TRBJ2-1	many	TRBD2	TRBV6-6	CASSYSLAGGDNEQFF	TGTGCCAGCAGTTACTCCCTAGCGGGAGGGGACAATGAGCAGTTCTTC
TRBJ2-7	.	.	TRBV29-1	CSVAESSYEQYF	TGCAGCGTTGCAGAGAGCTCCTACGAGCAGTACTTC
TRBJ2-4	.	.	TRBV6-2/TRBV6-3	CASSYSVGAKNIQYF	TGTGCCAGCAGTTACTCCGTGGGAGCCAAAAACATTCAGTACTTC
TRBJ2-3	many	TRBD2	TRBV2	CASTRLAGGADTQYF	TGTGCCAGCACCAGACTAGCGGGGGGGGCAGATACGCAGTATTTT
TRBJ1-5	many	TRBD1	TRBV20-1	CSARQGVDQPQHF	TGCAGTGCCAGACAGGGCGTGGATCAGCCCCAGCATTTT
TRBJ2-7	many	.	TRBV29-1	CSVEDTRTSYEQYF	TGCAGCGTTGAAGATACCAGGACCTCCTACGAGCAGTACTTC
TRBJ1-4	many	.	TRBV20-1	CSASSGVVGLFF	TGCAGTGCTTCCTCAGGGGTGGTCGGACTGTTTTTT
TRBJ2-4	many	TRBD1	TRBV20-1	CSARRTGAKNIQYF	TGCAGTGCTAGAAGGACAGGGGCCAAAAACATTCAGTACTTC
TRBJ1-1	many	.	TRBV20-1	CSARGQINTEAFF	TGCAGTGCTAGAGGTCAGATTAACACTGAAGCTTTCTTT
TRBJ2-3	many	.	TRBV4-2	CASSQDWYGSEGTDTQYF	TGTGCCAGCAGCCAAGATTGGTACGGGAGTGAGGGCACAGATACGCAGTATTTT
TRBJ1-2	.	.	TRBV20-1	CSAWTEVKNYGYTF	TGCAGTGCTTGGACGGAGGTGAAAAACTATGGCTACACCTTC
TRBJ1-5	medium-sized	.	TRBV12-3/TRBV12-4	CASSTTGTHQPQHF	TGTGCCAGCAGTACTACCGGGACCCATCAGCCCCAGCATTTT
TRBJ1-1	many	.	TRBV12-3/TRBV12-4	CASSFRLAAGADEAFF	TGTGCCAGCAGTTTTCGGCTCGCCGCGGGGGCCGATGAAGCTTTCTTT
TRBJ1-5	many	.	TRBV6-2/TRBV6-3	CASSFSRVLLLQPQHF	TGTGCCAGCAGTTTCTCCAGGGTACTGCTTCTTCAGCCCCAGCATTTT
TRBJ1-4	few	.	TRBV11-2	CASSPRPGEKLFF	TGTGCCAGCAGCCCCCGTCCCGGTGAAAAACTGTTTTTT
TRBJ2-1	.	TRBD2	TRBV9	CASTGLAGGNEQFF	TGTGCCAGCACCGGACTAGCGGGGGGTAATGAGCAGTTCTTC
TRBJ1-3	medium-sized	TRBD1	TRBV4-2	CASSQDPRDRGNTIYF	TGTGCCAGCAGCCAAGACCCCCGGGACAGGGGAAACACCATATATTTT
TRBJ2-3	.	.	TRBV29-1	CSVEMSTDTQYF	TGCAGCGTTGAAATGAGCACAGATACGCAGTATTTT
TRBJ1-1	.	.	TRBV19	CASSIPDPPRDTEAFF	TGTGCCAGTAGTATCCCGGACCCTCCGAGGGACACTGAAGCTTTCTTT
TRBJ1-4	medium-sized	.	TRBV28	CASSPLEGATNEKLFF	TGTGCCAGCAGTCCCCTGGAGGGAGCAACTAATGAAAAACTGTTTTTT
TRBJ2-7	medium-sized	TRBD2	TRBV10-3	CAISPASGGNEQYF	TGTGCCATCAGCCCAGCTAGCGGGGGTAACGAGCAGTACTTC
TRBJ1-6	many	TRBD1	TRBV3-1	CASSQERGRRSPLHF	TGTGCCAGCAGCCAAGAGAGGGGGCGTCGATCACCCCTCCACTTT
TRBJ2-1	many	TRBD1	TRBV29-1	CSGQGAGTSDEQFF	TGCAGCGGACAGGGGGCCGGGACTAGTGATGAGCAGTTCTTC
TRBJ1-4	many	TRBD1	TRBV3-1	CASSRQGAGDEKLFF	TGTGCCAGCAGCCGACAGGGGGCTGGAGATGAAAAACTGTTTTTT
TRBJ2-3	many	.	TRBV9	CASSVPTRGSSTDTQYF	TGTGCCAGCAGCGTACCGACCCGTGGGTCCAGCACAGATACGCAGTATTTT
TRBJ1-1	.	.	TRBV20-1	CSAVVNTEAFF	TGCAGTGCTGTCGTGAACACTGAAGCTTTCTTT
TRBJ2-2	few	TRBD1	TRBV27	CATRGLDRALRAGELFF	TGTGCCACAAGGGGCCTGGACAGGGCCTTAAGAGCCGGGGAGCTGTTTTTT
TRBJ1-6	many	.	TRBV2	CASSVDRPLLSYNSPLHF	TGTGCCAGCAGCGTTGACAGGCCCCTACTCTCCTATAATTCACCCCTCCACTTT